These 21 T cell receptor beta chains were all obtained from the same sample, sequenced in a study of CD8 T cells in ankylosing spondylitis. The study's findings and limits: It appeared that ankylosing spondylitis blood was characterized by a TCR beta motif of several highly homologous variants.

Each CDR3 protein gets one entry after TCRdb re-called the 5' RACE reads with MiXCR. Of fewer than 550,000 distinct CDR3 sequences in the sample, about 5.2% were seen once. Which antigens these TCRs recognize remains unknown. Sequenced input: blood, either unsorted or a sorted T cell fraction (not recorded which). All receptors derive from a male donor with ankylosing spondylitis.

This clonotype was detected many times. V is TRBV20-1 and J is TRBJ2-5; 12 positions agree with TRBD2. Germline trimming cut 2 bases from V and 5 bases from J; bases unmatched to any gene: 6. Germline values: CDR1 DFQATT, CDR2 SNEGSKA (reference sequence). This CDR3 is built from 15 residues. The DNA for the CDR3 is TGCAGTGCTAGATCTCTAGCGGGGGGGCGCGAGACCCAGTACTTC. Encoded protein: CSARSLAGGRETQYF.

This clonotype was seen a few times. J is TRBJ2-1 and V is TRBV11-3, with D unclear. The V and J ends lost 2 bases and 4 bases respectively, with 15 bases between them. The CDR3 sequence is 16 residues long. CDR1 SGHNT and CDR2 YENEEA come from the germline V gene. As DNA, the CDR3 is TGTGCCAGCAGCTTATCGGGCAGCCCTATATACAATGAGCAGTTCTTC. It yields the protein CASSLSGSPIYNEQFF.

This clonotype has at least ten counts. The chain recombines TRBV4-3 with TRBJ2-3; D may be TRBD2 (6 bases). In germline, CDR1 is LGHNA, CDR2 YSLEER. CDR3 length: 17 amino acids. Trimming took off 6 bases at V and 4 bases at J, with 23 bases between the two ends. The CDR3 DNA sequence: TGCGCCAGCAGACCTAGAGACGGAGGGGTTGTTGCAGATACGCAGTATTTT. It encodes CASRPRDGGVVADTQYF.

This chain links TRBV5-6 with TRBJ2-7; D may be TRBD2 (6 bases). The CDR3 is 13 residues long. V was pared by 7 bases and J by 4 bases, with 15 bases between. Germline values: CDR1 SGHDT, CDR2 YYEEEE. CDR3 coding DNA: TGTGCCAGCGGCCCGGGACTCAATTACGAGCAGTACTTC. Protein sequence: CASGPGLNYEQYF.

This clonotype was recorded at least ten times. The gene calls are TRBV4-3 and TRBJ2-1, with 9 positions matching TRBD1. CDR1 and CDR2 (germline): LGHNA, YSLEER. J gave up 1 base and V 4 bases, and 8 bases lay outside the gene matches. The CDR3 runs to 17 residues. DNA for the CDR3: TGCGCCAGCAGCCCCACCACAGGGGGCGGTTCCTACAATGAGCAGTTCTTC. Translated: CASSPTTGGGSYNEQFF.

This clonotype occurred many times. DNA for the CDR3: TGTGCCAGCAGTTACATCGGGCGGGATGAGCAGTTCTTC. The encoded protein is CASSYIGRDEQFF. This chain links TRBV6-5 with TRBJ2-1; TRBD2 might be the D (5 bases). V lost 2 bases, J lost 8 bases, and 10 bases lay in between. Per germline, CDR1 MNHEY and CDR2 SVGAGI. The CDR3 has 13 amino acids.

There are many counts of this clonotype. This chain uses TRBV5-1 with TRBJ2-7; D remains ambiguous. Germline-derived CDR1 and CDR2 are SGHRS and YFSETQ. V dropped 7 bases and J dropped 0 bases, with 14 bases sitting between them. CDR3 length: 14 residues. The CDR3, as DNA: TGCGCCAGCTCCCGAACCCCCCACTCCTACGAGCAGTACTTC. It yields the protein CASSRTPHSYEQYF.

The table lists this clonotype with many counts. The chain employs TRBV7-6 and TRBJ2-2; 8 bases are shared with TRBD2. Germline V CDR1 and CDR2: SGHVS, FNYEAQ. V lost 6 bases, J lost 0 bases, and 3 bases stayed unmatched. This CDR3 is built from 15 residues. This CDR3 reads CASSRLATNTGELFF. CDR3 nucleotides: TGTGCCAGCAGTCGACTAGCGACGAACACCGGGGAGCTGTTTTTT. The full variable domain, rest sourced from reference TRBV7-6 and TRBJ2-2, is GAGVSQSPRYKVTKRGQDVALRCDPISGHVSLYWYRQALGQGPEFLTYFNYEAQQDKSGLPNDRFSAERPEGSISTLTIQRTEQRDSAMYRCASSRLATNTGELFFGEGSRLTVL.

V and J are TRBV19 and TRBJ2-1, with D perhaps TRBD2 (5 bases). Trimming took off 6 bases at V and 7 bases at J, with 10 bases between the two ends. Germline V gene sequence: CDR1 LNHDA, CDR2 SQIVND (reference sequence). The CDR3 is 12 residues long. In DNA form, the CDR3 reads TGTGCCAGTAGCCAAAGGAGGAATGAGCAGTTCTTC. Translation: CASSQRRNEQFF.

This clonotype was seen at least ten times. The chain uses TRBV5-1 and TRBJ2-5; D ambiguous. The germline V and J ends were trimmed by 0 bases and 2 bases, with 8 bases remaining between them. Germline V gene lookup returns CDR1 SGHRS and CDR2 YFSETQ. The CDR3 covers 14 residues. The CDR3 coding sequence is TGCGCCAGCAGCTTGGAATCCCGTCAAGAGACCCAGTACTTC. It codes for CASSLESRQETQYF.

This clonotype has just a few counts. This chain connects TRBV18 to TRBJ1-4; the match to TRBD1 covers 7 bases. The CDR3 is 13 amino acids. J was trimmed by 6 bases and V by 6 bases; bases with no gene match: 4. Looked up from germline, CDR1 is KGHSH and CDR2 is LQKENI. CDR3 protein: CASSRTGYEKLFF. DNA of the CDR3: TGTGCCAGCTCTCGGACAGGATATGAAAAACTGTTTTTT.

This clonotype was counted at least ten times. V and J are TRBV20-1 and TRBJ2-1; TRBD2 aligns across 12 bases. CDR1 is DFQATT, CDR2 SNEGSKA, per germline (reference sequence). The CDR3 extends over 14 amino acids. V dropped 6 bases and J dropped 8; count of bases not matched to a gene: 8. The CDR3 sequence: CSAATSGSQYEQFF. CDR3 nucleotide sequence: TGCAGTGCCGCGACTAGCGGGAGTCAATATGAGCAGTTCTTC.

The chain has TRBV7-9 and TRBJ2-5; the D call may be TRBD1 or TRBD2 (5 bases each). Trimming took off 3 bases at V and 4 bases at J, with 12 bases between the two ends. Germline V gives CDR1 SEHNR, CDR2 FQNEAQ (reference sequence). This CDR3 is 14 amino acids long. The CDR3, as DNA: TGTGCCAGCAGCTTCGAGGGGACGGCAGAGACCCAGTACTTC. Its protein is CASSFEGTAETQYF.

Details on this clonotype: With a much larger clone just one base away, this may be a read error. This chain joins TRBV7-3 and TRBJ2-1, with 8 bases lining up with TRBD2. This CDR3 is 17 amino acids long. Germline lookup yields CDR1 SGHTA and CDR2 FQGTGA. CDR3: CAGSSGGGTLSYNEQFF. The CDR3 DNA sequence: TGTGCCGGCAGCTCCGGCGGGGGGACTCTCTCCTACAATGAGCAGTTCTTC.

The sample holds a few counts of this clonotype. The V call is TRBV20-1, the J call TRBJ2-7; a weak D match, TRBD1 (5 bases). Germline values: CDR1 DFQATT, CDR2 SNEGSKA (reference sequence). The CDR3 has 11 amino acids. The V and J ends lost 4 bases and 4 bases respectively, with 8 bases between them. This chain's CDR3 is CSATRVYEQYF. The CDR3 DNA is TGCAGTGCTACCAGGGTTTACGAGCAGTACTTC.

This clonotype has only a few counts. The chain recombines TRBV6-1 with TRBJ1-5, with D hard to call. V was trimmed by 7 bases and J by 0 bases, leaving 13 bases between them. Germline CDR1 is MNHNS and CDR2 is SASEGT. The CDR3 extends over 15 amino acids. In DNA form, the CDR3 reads TGTGCCAGCACCCCCTGGTCAGCTAGCAATCAGCCCCAGCATTTT. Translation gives CASTPWSASNQPQHF.

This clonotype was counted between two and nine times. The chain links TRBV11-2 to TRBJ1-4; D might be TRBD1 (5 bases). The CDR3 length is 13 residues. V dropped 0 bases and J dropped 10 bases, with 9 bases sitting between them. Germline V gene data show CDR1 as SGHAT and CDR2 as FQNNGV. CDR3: CASSLDPQGKLFF. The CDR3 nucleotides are TGTGCCAGCAGCTTAGATCCCCAGGGAAAACTGTTTTTT.

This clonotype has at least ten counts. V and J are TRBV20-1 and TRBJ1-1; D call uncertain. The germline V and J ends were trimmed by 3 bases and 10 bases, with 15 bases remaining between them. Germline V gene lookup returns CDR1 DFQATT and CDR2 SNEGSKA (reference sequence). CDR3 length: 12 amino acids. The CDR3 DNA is TGCAGTGCTAGGATCCGGACGGTCCTAGCTTTCTTT. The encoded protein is CSARIRTVLAFF.

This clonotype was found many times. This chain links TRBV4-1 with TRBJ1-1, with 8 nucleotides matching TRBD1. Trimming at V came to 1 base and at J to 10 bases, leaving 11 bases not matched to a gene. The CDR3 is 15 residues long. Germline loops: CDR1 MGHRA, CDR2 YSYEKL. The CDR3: CASSQGDGRGRLAFF. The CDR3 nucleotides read TGCGCCAGCAGCCAAGGCGACGGCAGGGGGCGGTTAGCTTTCTTT.

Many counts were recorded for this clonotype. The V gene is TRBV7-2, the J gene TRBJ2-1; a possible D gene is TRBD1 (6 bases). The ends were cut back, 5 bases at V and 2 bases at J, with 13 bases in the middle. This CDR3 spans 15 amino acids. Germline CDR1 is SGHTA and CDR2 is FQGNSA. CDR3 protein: CASSPTGFTYNEQFF. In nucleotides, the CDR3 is TGTGCCAGCAGCCCAACAGGGTTTACCTACAATGAGCAGTTCTTC.

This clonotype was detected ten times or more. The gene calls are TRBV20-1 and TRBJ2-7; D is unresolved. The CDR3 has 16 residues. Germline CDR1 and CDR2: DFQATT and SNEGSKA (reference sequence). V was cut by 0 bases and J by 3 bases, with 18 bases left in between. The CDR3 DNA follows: TGCAGTGCTAGAGATGCGTCGAACGCTAAAGGCTACGAGCAGTACTTC. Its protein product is CSARDASNAKGYEQYF.